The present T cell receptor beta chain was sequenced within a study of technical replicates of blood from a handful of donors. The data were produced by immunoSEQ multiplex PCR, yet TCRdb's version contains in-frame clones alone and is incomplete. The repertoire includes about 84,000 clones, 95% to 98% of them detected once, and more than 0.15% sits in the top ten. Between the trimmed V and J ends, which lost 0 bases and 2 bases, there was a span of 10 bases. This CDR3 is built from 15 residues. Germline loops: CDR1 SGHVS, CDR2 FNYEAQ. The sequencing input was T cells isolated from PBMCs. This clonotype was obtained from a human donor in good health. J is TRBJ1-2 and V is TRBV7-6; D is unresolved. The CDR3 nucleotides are TGTGCCAGCAGCTTAGCGGGAGGTGCAAACTATGGCTACACCTTC. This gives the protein CASSLAGGANYGYTF.